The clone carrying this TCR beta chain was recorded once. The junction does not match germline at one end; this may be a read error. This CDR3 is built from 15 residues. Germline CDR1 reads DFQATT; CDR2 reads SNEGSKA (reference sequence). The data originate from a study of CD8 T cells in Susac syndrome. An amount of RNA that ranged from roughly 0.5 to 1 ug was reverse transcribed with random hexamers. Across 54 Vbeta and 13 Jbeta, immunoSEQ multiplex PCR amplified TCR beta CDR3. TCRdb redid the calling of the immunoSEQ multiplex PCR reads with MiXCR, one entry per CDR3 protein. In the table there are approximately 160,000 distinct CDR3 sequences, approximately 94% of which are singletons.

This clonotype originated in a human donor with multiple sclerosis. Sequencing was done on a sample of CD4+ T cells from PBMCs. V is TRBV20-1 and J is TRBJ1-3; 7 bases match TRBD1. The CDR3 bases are TGCAGCGCTAGAAATGACAGGGCCTCTGGAAACACCATATATTTT. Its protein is CSARNDRASGNTIYF.